The 29 T cell receptor beta chains below were found in one sample sequenced in a study of response to subunit inactivated influenza vaccine. TCRdb processed the RT-PCR reads anew with MiXCR; each CDR3 protein has one entry. The sample yields approximately 300,000 distinct CDR3 sequences, about 20% seen once. The sample here was PBMCs from blood, taken around 22 months after vaccination. These receptors were taken from a man in his fifties or sixties who received an inactivated influenza vaccine.

In its sample, this clonotype was seen a few times. The rearrangement joins TRBV6-1 to TRBJ1-5; perhaps TRBD1 as D (5 bases). The CDR3 is made up of 18 amino acids. Germline values: CDR1 MNHNS, CDR2 SASEGT. Trimming cost V 9 bases and J 2 bases, with 26 bases left between them. The CDR3 coding sequence is TGTGCCAGGGGGGGTGGTGTAGGGGTCGTCGTTGGCAATCAGCCCCAGCATTTT. Amino acids: CARGGGVGVVVGNQPQHF.

The genes are TRBV7-9 and TRBJ2-4; possible D gene TRBD2, 6 bases. Germline V gives CDR1 SEHNR, CDR2 FQNEAQ (reference sequence). V was pared by 2 bases and J by 11 bases, with 13 bases between. The CDR3 length is 13 residues. The CDR3 DNA is TGTGCCAGCAGCTTAATGACGCCGGGAGTTCAGTACTTC. Its protein is CASSLMTPGVQYF.

This clonotype was observed a handful of times. The chain joins TRBV11-2 to TRBJ2-1; the D gene could be TRBD1 or TRBD2 (5 bases each). V was trimmed by 5 bases and J by 7 bases, leaving 12 bases between them. Germline lookup yields CDR1 SGHAT and CDR2 FQNNGV. There are 13 residues in the CDR3. The chain's CDR3 is CASSPGTRNEQFF. CDR3 DNA: TGTGCCAGCAGCCCGGGGACGCGGAATGAGCAGTTCTTC.

This clonotype occurred many times. The genes are TRBV4-2 and TRBJ1-1, with 10 bases that match TRBD1. The junction had 9 bases not matched to a gene; V was cut back by 1 base and J by 1 base. CDR3 length: 18 amino acids. Germline loops: CDR1 LGHNA, CDR2 YNFKEQ. The CDR3 nucleotides are TGTGCCAGCAGCCAAGGCCCGGGACAGGGGATCCAGAACACTGAAGCTTTCTTT. It codes for CASSQGPGQGIQNTEAFF.

The chain links TRBV6-5 to TRBJ2-3, with 8 bases that match TRBD2. The germline V gene has CDR1 MNHEY and CDR2 SVGAGI. Germline trimming cut 0 bases from V and 6 bases from J; bases unmatched to any gene: 11. CDR3 length: 17 amino acids. Here the CDR3 DNA reads TGTGCCAGCAGTTACTCCTCCCCGGGAGGGATTACTGATACGCAGTATTTT. As protein: CASSYSSPGGITDTQYF.

V usage is TRBV6-5 and J usage is TRBJ1-2; 8 nucleotides match TRBD1. The germline CDR1 and CDR2 sequences are MNHEY and SVGAGI. The trim removed 2 bases at V and 8 bases at J, leaving 10 bases unmatched. This CDR3 spans 15 amino acids. CDR3 nucleotide sequence: TGTGCCAGCAGTTACGAGGACAGGGCAGCCGGCGGCTACACCTTC. This encodes CASSYEDRAAGGYTF.

The genes are TRBV29-1 and TRBJ2-7, with a possible D match to TRBD2 (6 bases). The CDR3 length is 13 residues. The germline CDR1 and CDR2 sequences are SQVTM and ANQGSEA. Trimming stripped 6 bases from V and 3 bases from J, with 15 bases between. The CDR3 DNA is TGCAGCGTGAATAGCGGAGTTGGCTACGAGCAGTACTTC. Protein: CSVNSGVGYEQYF.

This clonotype was detected only a few times. The chain is built from TRBV29-1 and TRBJ1-2; a weak D match, TRBD1 (6 bases). Germline V gives CDR1 SQVTM, CDR2 ANQGSEA. With 6 bases removed from V and 4 bases from J, the gap between germline ends came to 12 bases. There are 12 residues in the CDR3. CDR3 loop: CSVTTGTYGYTF. The CDR3 DNA reads as TGCAGCGTAACAACAGGGACCTATGGCTACACCTTC.

A few counts support this clonotype. The chain joins TRBV28 to TRBJ2-1, with 7 bases fitting TRBD2. Germline trimming cut 3 bases from V and 7 bases from J; bases unmatched to any gene: 9. CDR1 is MDHEN and CDR2 is SYDVKM in the germline V gene. CDR3 length: 15 residues. The CDR3 spells CASSFRAGAGNEQFF. The CDR3 DNA reads TGTGCCAGCAGTTTCCGGGCGGGAGCCGGAAATGAGCAGTTCTTC.

This clonotype was counted many times. The rearrangement joins TRBV2 to TRBJ1-5; no clear D. This CDR3 is 13 amino acids long. Between the trimmed V and J ends, which lost 5 bases and 5 bases, there was a span of 10 bases. The germline gives CDR1 SNHLY, CDR2 FYNNEI. The CDR3 loop reads CASSQNGDQPQHF. CDR3 DNA sequence: TGTGCCAGCAGTCAGAACGGAGATCAGCCCCAGCATTTT.

V gene TRBV7-2 combines with J gene TRBJ1-6, with TRBD1 identical over 9 bases. The CDR3 sequence is 16 residues long. J was trimmed by 10 bases and V by 5 bases; bases with no gene match: 12. Germline loops: CDR1 SGHTA, CDR2 FQGNSA. The CDR3 DNA sequence: TGTGCCAGCAGCCGGCAGCACAGGGGGCAGAACTCACCCCTCCACTTT. The encoded protein is CASSRQHRGQNSPLHF.

This clonotype turned up a few times. The chain couples TRBV6-5 to TRBJ2-7; D unclear. The V end was cut by 2 bases, the J end by 11 bases, with 10 bases between. The CDR3 runs to 11 residues. The germline gives CDR1 MNHEY, CDR2 SVGAGI. CDR3: CASSYSSLEYF. In DNA form, the CDR3 reads TGTGCCAGCAGTTACAGTTCCCTCGAGTACTTC.

The V and J genes are TRBV5-1 and TRBJ2-7; TRBD2 is a possible D gene (5 bases). This CDR3 is 12 amino acids long. V lost 6 bases and J 2 bases, leaving 9 bases between the germline ends. The germline gives CDR1 SGHRS, CDR2 YFSETQ. CDR3 in amino acids: CASKDGAYEQYF. CDR3 nucleotides: TGCGCCAGCAAGGACGGGGCCTACGAGCAGTACTTC.

The chain employs TRBV7-8 and TRBJ2-7; 9 nucleotides match TRBD1. The length of the CDR3 is 15 residues. Per germline, CDR1 SGHVS and CDR2 FQNEAQ. With V trimmed by 4 bases and J by 1 base, 5 bases remained unmatched. The CDR3 spells CASSSDRGMSYEQYF. The CDR3, as DNA: TGTGCCAGCAGCTCGGACAGGGGAATGTCCTACGAGCAGTACTTC.

V usage is TRBV7-2 and J usage is TRBJ2-7; 7 bases align to TRBD1. This CDR3 is built from 15 residues. Germline V gene data show CDR1 as SGHTA and CDR2 as FQGNSA. V lost 5 bases, J lost 7 bases, and 14 bases stayed unmatched. CDR3 coding DNA: TGTGCCAGCAGCCCAGCCCCGACAGGGCCGGGGGAGCAGTACTTC. This encodes CASSPAPTGPGEQYF.

At least ten counts were recorded for this clonotype. V is TRBV28 and J is TRBJ2-2; D is unclear. CDR3 length: 12 amino acids. The germline V gene has CDR1 MDHEN and CDR2 SYDVKM. Trimming left V 5 bases short and J 5 bases short, with 6 bases between. CDR3 sequence reads: CASSTPTGELFF. CDR3 DNA sequence: TGTGCCAGCAGTACACCGACCGGGGAGCTGTTTTTT. Filled out from reference TRBV28 and TRBJ2-2, the complete variable domain reads DVKVTQSSRYLVKRTGEKVFLECVQDMDHENMFWYRQDPGLGLRLIYFSYDVKMKEKGDIPEGYSVSREKKERFSLILESASTNQTSMYLCASSTPTGELFFGEGSRLTVL.

There are a few counts of this clonotype. The CDR3 spells CASSLRSGTGQDEQYF. The CDR3 coding sequence is TGCGCCAGCAGCTTAAGATCCGGGACAGGGCAGGACGAGCAGTACTTC. The V call is TRBV4-1, the J call TRBJ2-7; TRBD1 agrees at 9 bases. This CDR3 contains 16 residues. Trimming took 5 bases from V and 5 from J; bases not matched to a gene: 13. The germline V gene has CDR1 MGHRA and CDR2 YSYEKL.

The V call is TRBV24-1, the J call TRBJ2-7; D might be TRBD2 (6 bases). The V gene lost 1 base and the J gene lost 4 bases, with 13 bases spanning the gap. Germline CDR1 and CDR2: KGHDR and SFDVKD. CDR3 length: 15 residues. CDR3 sequence: CATSDLGGGEYEQYF. The CDR3 bases are TGTGCCACCAGTGATTTAGGAGGAGGGGAATACGAGCAGTACTTC.

The V call is TRBV7-8, the J call TRBJ2-7; 8 bases are shared with TRBD2. This CDR3 has 16 amino acids. The junction had 10 bases not matched to a gene; V was cut back by 1 base and J by 5 bases. CDR1 and CDR2 from the germline V gene are SGHVS and FQNEAQ. CDR3 nucleotides: TGTGCCAGCAGCTTAGTGGGCGCGGGAGGTAGCGACGAGCAGTACTTC. This translates into CASSLVGAGGSDEQYF.

In its sample, this clonotype was seen many times. V usage is TRBV9 and J usage is TRBJ1-1; tentatively, D is TRBD1 (6 bases). Germline CDR1 is SGDLS and CDR2 is YYNGEE. The V end lost 3 bases, the J end lost 0 bases, and 15 bases lay between the germline ends. This CDR3 region has 16 residues. CDR3 in DNA: TGTGCCAGCAGCGCCTCTTCAGGGGCCATGAACACTGAAGCTTTCTTT. It specifies CASSASSGAMNTEAFF.

The chain employs TRBV7-9 and TRBJ2-1; D is possibly TRBD1 (6 bases). The CDR3 is 16 residues long. CDR1 is SEHNR and CDR2 is FQNEAQ in the germline V gene (reference sequence). Trimming took 0 bases from V and 5 from J, leaving 14 bases between them. This CDR3 reads CASSLAPGQKNNEQFF. In DNA form, the CDR3 reads TGTGCCAGCAGCTTAGCCCCAGGACAGAAAAACAATGAGCAGTTCTTC.

The CDR3 sequence is CAIRGDLWTEAFF. The CDR3 DNA reads as TGTGCCATCAGGGGGGACCTTTGGACTGAAGCTTTCTTT. The chain carries TRBV10-3 and TRBJ1-1, with a possible D match to TRBD1 (5 bases). CDR1 and CDR2 (germline): ENHRY, SYGVKD. This CDR3 has 13 residues. Trimming stripped 6 bases from V and 5 bases from J, with 13 bases between.

The chain has TRBV19 and TRBJ2-5; no clear D gene. Germline CDR1 reads LNHDA; CDR2 reads SQIVND (reference sequence). The CDR3 sequence is 14 residues long. V lost 5 bases and J 3 bases, leaving 13 bases between the germline ends. This CDR3 is CASSLANLKETQYF. CDR3 in DNA: TGTGCCAGTAGTCTCGCAAACCTAAAAGAGACCCAGTACTTC.

This rearrangement joins TRBV13 to TRBJ2-5, with D unclear. Germline V lookup: CDR1 PRHDT, CDR2 FYEKMQ (reference sequence). V shed 1 base and J shed 5 bases, with 8 bases lying between them. The CDR3 contains 13 residues. The CDR3 loop is CASSLELGETQYF. The CDR3 DNA follows: TGTGCCAGCAGCTTAGAACTGGGGGAGACCCAGTACTTC.

This clonotype was detected ten times or more. The chain couples TRBV28 to TRBJ2-1; no clear D gene. The germline V and J ends were trimmed by 2 bases and 1 base, with 9 bases remaining between them. Germline V gives CDR1 MDHEN, CDR2 SYDVKM. The length of the CDR3 is 15 residues. The CDR3 protein is CASSLRSHSYNEQFF. Written as DNA, the CDR3 is TGTGCCAGCAGTTTAAGGTCACATTCCTACAATGAGCAGTTCTTC.

V and J are TRBV5-1 and TRBJ1-2; D remains unclear. The V end was cut by 0 bases, the J end by 3 bases, with 9 bases between. CDR3 size: 14 residues. Germline CDR1 reads SGHRS; CDR2 reads YFSETQ. The CDR3 spells CASSLGTTDYGYTF. In DNA, the CDR3 is TGCGCCAGCAGCTTGGGAACAACAGACTATGGCTACACCTTC.

The chain links TRBV12-3 or TRBV12-4 to TRBJ1-1; D is possibly TRBD1 (6 bases). The V gene lost 7 bases and the J gene lost 0 bases, with 15 bases spanning the gap. This CDR3 spans 15 amino acids. The CDR3 sequence: CASKGGGAMNTEAFF. In DNA, the CDR3 is TGTGCCAGCAAAGGCGGGGGGGCTATGAACACTGAAGCTTTCTTT.

The rearrangement joins TRBV6-6 to TRBJ1-5; D unclear. The CDR3 spans 13 residues. The ends were cut back, 2 bases at V and 7 bases at J, with 9 bases in the middle. Germline CDR1 reads MNHNY; CDR2 reads SVGAGI (reference sequence). The CDR3 nucleotides read TGTGCCAGCAGTTACCGGGCCCCACAGCCCCAGCATTTT. It codes for CASSYRAPQPQHF.

About this clonotype itself: Since a much larger clone is just one base distant, this may be a read error. The gene calls are TRBV3-1 and TRBJ1-1; D gene uncertain. The germline gives CDR1 LGHDT, CDR2 YNNKEL (reference sequence). There are 14 residues in the CDR3. CDR3 in amino acids: CASSQESVNTEALF. The CDR3 nucleotides read TGTGCCAGCAGCCAAGAGTCAGTGAACACTGAAGCTTTATTT.